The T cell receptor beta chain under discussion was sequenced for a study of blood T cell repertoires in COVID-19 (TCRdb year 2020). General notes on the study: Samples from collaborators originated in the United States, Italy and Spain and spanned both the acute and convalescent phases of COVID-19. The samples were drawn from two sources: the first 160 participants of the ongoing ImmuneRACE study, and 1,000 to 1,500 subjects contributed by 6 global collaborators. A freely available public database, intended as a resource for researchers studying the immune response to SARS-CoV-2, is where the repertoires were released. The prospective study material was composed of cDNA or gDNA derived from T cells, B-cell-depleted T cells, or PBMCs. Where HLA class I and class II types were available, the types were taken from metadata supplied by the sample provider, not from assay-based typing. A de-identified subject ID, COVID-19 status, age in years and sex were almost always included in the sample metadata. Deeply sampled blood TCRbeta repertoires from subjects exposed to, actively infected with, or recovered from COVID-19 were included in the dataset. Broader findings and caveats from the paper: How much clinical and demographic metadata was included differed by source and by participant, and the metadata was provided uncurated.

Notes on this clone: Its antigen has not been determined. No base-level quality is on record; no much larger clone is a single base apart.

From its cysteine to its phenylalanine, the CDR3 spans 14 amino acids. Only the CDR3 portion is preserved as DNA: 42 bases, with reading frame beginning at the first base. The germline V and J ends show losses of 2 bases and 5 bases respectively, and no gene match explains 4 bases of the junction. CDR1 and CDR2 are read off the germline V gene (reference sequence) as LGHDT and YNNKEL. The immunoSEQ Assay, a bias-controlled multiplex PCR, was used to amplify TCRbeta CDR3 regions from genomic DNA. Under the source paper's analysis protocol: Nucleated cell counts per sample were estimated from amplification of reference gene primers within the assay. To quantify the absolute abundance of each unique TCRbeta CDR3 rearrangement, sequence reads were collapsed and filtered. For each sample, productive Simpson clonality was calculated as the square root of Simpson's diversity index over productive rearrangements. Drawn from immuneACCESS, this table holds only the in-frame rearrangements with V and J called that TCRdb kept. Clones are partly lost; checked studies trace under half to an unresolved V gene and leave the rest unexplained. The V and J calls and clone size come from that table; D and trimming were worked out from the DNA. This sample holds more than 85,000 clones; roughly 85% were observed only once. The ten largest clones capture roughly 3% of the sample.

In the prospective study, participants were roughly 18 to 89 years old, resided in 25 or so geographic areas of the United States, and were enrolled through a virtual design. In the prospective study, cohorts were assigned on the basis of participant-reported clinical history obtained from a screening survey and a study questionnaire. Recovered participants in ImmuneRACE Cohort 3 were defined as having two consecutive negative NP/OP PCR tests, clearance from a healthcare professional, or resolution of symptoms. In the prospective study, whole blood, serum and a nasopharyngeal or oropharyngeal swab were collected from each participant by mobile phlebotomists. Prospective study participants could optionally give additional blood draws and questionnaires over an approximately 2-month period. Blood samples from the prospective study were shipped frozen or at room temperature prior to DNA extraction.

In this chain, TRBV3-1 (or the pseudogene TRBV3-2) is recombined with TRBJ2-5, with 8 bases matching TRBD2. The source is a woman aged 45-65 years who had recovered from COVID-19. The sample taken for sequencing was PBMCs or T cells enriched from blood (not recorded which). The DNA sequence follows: TGTGCCAGCAGCCAAACGGGAGGGTTGGAGACCCAGTACTTC. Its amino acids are CASSQTGGLETQYF.